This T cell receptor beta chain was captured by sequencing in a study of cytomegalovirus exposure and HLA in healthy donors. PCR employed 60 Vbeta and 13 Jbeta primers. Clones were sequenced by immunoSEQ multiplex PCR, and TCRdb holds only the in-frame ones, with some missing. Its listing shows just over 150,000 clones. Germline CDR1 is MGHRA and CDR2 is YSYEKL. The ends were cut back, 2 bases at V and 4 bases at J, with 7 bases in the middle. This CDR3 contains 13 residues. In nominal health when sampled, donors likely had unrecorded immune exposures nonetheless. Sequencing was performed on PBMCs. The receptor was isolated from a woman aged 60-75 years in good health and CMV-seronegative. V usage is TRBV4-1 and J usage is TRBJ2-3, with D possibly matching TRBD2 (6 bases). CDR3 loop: CASSQPGADTQYF. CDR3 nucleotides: TGCGCCAGCAGCCAACCGGGGGCAGATACGCAGTATTTT.